This passage covers 14 T cell receptor beta chains from one sample sequenced in a study of cytomegalovirus exposure and HLA in healthy donors. The PCR employed 60 Vbeta primers together with 13 Jbeta primers. Data came from immunoSEQ multiplex PCR; TCRdb stores just in-frame clones and leaves some out. The sample table sets out around 150,000 clones. The sequencing input was PBMCs. The receptors were sampled from a woman aged 60 to 75 in good health and CMV-seronegative.

J is TRBJ1-6 and V is TRBV6-1, with TRBD1 matching over 7 bases. Trimming took 8 bases from V and 8 from J; bases not matched to a gene: 9. Germline loops: CDR1 MNHNS, CDR2 SASEGT. The CDR3 extends over 14 amino acids. CDR3 sequence (DNA): TGTGCCAGCGGACCGGGACAGCAAGATTCACCCCTCCACTTT. It translates to CASGPGQQDSPLHF.

The V and J genes are TRBV18 and TRBJ1-1; maybe TRBD1 (6 bases). Germline-derived CDR1 and CDR2 are KGHSH and LQKENI. V was shortened by 5 bases and J by 9 bases, with 16 bases between the two germline ends. This CDR3 comprises 13 residues. CDR3 sequence: CASSSRQEGKAFF. In DNA form, the CDR3 reads TGTGCCAGCTCATCCCGACAGGAAGGCAAAGCTTTCTTT.

The chain joins TRBV5-1 to TRBJ2-7, with D tentatively TRBD1 (5 bases). Per germline, CDR1 SGHRS and CDR2 YFSETQ. The CDR3 contains 16 residues. Trimming shortened V by 0 bases and J by 3 bases, and 16 bases separated the two germline ends. CDR3 DNA sequence: TGCGCCAGCAGCTTGGGACAGATGGAATTGGGCTACGAGCAGTACTTC. It codes for CASSLGQMELGYEQYF.

This chain connects TRBV25-1 to TRBJ1-1, with D perhaps matching TRBD1 (6 bases). V was shortened by 6 bases and J by 11 bases, with 13 bases between the two germline ends. Germline values: CDR1 MGHDK, CDR2 SYGVNS. The length of the CDR3 is 11 residues. This CDR3 is CASRSSTGAFF. The CDR3 nucleotides are TGTGCCAGCAGAAGTAGTACAGGGGCTTTCTTT.

The CDR3 nucleotides are TGTGCCAGCAGCAGGGGACAATTGAACACTGAAGCTTTCTTT. This sequence encodes CASSRGQLNTEAFF. J is TRBJ1-1 and V is TRBV5-4; a weak D match, TRBD1 (6 bases). The CDR3 has 14 amino acids. Germline V lookup: CDR1 SGHNT, CDR2 YYREEE (reference sequence). V was shortened by 4 bases and J by 0 bases, with 10 bases between the two germline ends.

CDR3 bases: TGTGCCAGCAGCTTAGGGAGGGTCGGGCGGCGCTCCTACGAGCAGTACTTC. Protein product: CASSLGRVGRRSYEQYF. The chain uses TRBV7-2 and TRBJ2-7, with D possibly TRBD2 on 6 matching bases. V was cut by 1 base and J by 0 bases, with 16 bases left in between. The CDR3 extends over 17 amino acids. Germline CDR1 SGHTA, CDR2 FQGNSA.

The V and J genes are TRBV6-5 and TRBJ1-1, with unresolved D. V was clipped by 0 bases and J by 5 bases, with 10 bases between them. Germline V gives CDR1 MNHEY, CDR2 SVGAGI. The CDR3 consists of 14 residues. The CDR3 DNA follows: TGTGCCAGCAGTTACTCGGCCAGAAAGACTGAAGCTTTCTTT. It yields the protein CASSYSARKTEAFF.

For this clone: The junction shows a germline mismatch at one end, possibly a read error. This chain links TRBV5-1 with TRBJ2-7; D not resolved. The CDR3 covers 14 residues. Looked up from germline, CDR1 is SGHRS and CDR2 is YFSETQ. The chain's CDR3 is CASSFGNSGYEQCF. CDR3 DNA: TGCGCCAGCAGCTTTGGAAATTCAGGCTACGAGCAGTGCTTC.

The gene calls are TRBV2 and TRBJ2-3; 10 positions match TRBD2. The CDR3 is 17 residues long. V shed 3 bases and J 6 bases; nucleotides not matched to a gene: 12. Germline loops: CDR1 SNHLY, CDR2 FYNNEI. The CDR3 region has the DNA TGTGCCAGCAGTGATCCGGAAGCGGGGGGGGCAGGGGATACGCAGTATTTT. It encodes CASSDPEAGGAGDTQYF.

V usage is TRBV19 and J usage is TRBJ1-1; no clear D. Germline V lookup: CDR1 LNHDA, CDR2 SQIVND (reference sequence). Between the trimmed V and J ends, which lost 7 bases and 5 bases, there was a span of 17 bases. The CDR3 consists of 14 residues. The CDR3 region has the DNA TGTGCCAGTACTTACGACGGAGAGGAAACTGAAGCTTTCTTT. Translated: CASTYDGEETEAFF.

The chain has TRBV5-1 and TRBJ1-4, with a weak D call TRBD1 (5 bases). Germline-derived CDR1 and CDR2 are SGHRS and YFSETQ. The V and J ends lost 3 bases and 7 bases respectively, with 13 bases between them. This CDR3 spans 14 amino acids. CDR3 sequence (DNA): TGCGCCAGCAGCTGGGGCCTGAGTACTGAAAAACTGTTTTTT. This translates into CASSWGLSTEKLFF.

The CDR3 bases are TGTGCCTGGAGTCGGGGGGTAGGTACAGATACGCAGTATTTT. Its translation is CAWSRGVGTDTQYF. The chain has TRBV30 and TRBJ2-3, with 7 positions matching TRBD2. The CDR3 is made up of 14 amino acids. Per the germline V gene, CDR1 is GTSNPN and CDR2 is SVGIG (reference sequence). J was trimmed by 3 bases and V by 2 bases; bases with no gene match: 5.

This sequence joins TRBV5-1 and TRBJ2-7; D remains unclear. CDR1 is SGHRS and CDR2 is YFSETQ in the germline V gene. This CDR3 region has 13 residues. The germline V and J ends were trimmed by 2 bases and 7 bases, with 13 bases remaining between them. The CDR3, as DNA: TGCGCCAGCAGCTTCCAAAGCCTCTTGGAGCAGTACTTC. It yields the protein CASSFQSLLEQYF.

The rearrangement links TRBV7-2 to TRBJ1-2, with 10 bases identical to TRBD1. Germline V lookup: CDR1 SGHTA, CDR2 FQGNSA. CDR3 size: 15 residues. Trimming at V came to 4 bases and at J to 6 bases, leaving 8 bases not matched to a gene. The CDR3 is CASSSSRDRGHGYTF. The CDR3 region has the DNA TGTGCCAGCAGCTCGTCCCGGGACAGGGGTCATGGCTACACCTTC.